This TCR beta chain emerged from a study of cytomegalovirus exposure and HLA in healthy donors. General study points: The Asian-associated ancestry cluster reportedly had fewer N-insertions than the roughly 720-donor mean in a later analysis. Common viral pathogens seemed, in a later analysis, to connect with several of the most significant clusters.

Concerning this clone itself: The antigen is undetermined.

Trimming left V 1 base short and J 5 bases short, with 8 bases between. The CDR3 is 14 amino acids. Germline-derived CDR1 and CDR2 are SEHNR and FQNEAQ (reference sequence). This PCR relied on a set of 60 Vbeta primers and 13 Jbeta primers. Profiling relied on immunoSEQ multiplex PCR, and the TCRdb table lists in-frame clones only, not all of them. Recorded for this sample: 70,000 to 100,000 clones. V gene TRBV7-9 combines with J gene TRBJ1-4; TRBD1 is a possible D gene (5 bases). This sequence was found in a girl aged 5-17 years in good health and CMV-seropositive. The sequencing sample was made of PBMCs. This CDR3 reads CASSLGGRNEKLFF. CDR3 coding DNA: TGTGCCAGCAGCTTAGGGGGCAGGAATGAAAAACTGTTTTTT.